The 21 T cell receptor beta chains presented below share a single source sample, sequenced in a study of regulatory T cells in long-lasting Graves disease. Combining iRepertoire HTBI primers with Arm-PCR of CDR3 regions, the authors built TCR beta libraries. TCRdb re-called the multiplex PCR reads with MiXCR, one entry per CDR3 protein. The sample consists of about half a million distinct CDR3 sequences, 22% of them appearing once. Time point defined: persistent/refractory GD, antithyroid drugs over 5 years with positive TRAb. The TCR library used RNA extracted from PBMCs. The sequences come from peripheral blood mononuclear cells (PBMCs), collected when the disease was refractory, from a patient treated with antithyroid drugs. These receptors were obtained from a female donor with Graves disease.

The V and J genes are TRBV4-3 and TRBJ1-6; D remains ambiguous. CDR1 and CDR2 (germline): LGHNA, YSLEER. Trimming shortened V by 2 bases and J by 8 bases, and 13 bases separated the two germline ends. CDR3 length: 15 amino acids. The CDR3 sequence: CASSQHSLADSPLHF. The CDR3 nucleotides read TGCGCCAGCAGCCAACACTCTCTAGCTGATTCACCCCTCCACTTT.

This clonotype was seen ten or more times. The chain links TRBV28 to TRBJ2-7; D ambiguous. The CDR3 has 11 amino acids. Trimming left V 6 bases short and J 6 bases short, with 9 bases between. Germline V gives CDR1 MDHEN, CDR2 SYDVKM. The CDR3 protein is CASSIAREQYF. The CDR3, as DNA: TGTGCCAGCAGCATAGCTCGCGAGCAGTACTTC. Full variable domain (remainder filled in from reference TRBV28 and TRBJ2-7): DVKVTQSSRYLVKRTGEKVFLECVQDMDHENMFWYRQDPGLGLRLIYFSYDVKMKEKGDIPEGYSVSREKKERFSLILESASTNQTSMYLCASSIAREQYFGPGTRLTVT.

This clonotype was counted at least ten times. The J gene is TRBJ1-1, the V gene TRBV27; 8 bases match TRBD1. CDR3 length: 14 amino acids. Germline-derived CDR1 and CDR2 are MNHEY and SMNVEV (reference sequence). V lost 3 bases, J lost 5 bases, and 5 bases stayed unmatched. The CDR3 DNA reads TGTGCCAGCAGTTTTTACAGGGGGGGTACTGAAGCTTTCTTT. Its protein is CASSFYRGGTEAFF.

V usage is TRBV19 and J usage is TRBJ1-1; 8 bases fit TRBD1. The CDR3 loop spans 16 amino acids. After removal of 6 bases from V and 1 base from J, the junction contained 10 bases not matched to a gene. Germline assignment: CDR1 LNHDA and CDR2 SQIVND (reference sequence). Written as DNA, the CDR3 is TGTGCCAGTAGCAGTCACAGGACAGGGCGGAACACTGAAGCTTTCTTT. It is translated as CASSSHRTGRNTEAFF.

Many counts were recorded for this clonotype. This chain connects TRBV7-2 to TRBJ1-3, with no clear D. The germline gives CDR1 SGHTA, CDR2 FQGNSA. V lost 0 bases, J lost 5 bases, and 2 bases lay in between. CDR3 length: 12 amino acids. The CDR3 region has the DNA TGTGCCAGCAGCTTAGCCAGAAACACCATATATTTT. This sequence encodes CASSLARNTIYF.

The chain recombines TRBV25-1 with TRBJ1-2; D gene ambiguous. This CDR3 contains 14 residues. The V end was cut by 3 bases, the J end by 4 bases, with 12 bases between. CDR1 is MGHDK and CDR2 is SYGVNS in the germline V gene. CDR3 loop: CASSESTDFYGYTF. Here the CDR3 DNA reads TGTGCCAGCAGTGAGTCCACAGATTTCTATGGCTACACCTTC.

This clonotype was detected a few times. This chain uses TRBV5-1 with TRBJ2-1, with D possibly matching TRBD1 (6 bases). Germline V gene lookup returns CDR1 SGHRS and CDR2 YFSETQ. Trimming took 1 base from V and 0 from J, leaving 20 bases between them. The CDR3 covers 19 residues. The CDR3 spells CASSLRDRQVVRSYNEQFF. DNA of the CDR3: TGCGCCAGCAGCTTGAGGGATCGACAGGTCGTTCGCTCCTACAATGAGCAGTTCTTC.

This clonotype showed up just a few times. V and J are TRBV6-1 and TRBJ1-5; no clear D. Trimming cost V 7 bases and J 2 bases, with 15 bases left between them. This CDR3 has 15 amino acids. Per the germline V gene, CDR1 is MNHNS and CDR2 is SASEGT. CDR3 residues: CASNPSTLGNQPQHF. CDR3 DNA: TGTGCCAGCAACCCCTCCACCCTGGGCAATCAGCCCCAGCATTTT.

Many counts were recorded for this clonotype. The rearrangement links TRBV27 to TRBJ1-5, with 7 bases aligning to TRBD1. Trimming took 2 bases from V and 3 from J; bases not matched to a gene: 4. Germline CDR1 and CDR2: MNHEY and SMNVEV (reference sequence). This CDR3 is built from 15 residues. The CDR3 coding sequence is TGTGCCAGCAGTTTAGGGCAGGGGGTCAATCAGCCCCAGCATTTT. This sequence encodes CASSLGQGVNQPQHF.

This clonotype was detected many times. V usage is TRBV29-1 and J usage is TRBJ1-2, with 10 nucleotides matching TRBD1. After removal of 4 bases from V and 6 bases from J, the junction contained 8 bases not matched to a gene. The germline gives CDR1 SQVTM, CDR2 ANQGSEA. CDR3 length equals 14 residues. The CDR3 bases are TGCAGCGTTGGGCTTAATGGACAGGGGGATGGCTACACCTTC. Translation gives CSVGLNGQGDGYTF.

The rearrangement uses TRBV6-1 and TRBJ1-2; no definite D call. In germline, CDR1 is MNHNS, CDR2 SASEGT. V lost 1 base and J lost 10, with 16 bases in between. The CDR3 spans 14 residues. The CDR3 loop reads CASSEGPDDVYYTF. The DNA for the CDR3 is TGTGCCAGCAGTGAAGGGCCTGACGACGTATACTACACCTTC.

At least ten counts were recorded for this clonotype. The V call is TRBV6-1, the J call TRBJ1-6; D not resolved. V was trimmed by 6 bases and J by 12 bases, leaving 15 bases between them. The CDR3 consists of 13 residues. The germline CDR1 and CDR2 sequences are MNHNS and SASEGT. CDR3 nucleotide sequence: TGTGCCAGCAGCCCTGGCCATTCAGGACCCCTCCACTTT. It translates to CASSPGHSGPLHF.

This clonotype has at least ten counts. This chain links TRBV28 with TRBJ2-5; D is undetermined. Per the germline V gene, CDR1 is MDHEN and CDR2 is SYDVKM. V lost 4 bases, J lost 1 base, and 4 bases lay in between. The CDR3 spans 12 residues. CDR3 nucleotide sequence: TGTGCCAGCAGTTGGGCCCAAGAGACCCAGTACTTC. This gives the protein CASSWAQETQYF.

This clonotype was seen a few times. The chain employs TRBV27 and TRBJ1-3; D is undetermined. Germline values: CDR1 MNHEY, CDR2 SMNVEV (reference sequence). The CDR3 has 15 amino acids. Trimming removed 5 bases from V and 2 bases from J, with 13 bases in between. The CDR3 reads CASSRGGWAGNTIYF. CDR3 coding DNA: TGTGCCAGCAGTCGCGGCGGGTGGGCTGGAAACACCATATATTTT.

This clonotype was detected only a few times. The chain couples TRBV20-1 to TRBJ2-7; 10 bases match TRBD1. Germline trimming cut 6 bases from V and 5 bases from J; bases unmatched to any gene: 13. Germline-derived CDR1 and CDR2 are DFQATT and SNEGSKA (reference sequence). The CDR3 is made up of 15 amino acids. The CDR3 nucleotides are TGCAGTGCAAACCCCGGGACAGGGGAGAACGACGAGCAGTACTTC. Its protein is CSANPGTGENDEQYF.

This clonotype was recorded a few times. The CDR3 region has the DNA TGTGCCAGCACCAGACTAGCGGGTGCCTACGAGCAGTACTTC. Amino acid sequence: CASTRLAGAYEQYF. V gene TRBV27 combines with J gene TRBJ2-7, with 10 bases matching TRBD2. Germline CDR1 reads MNHEY; CDR2 reads SMNVEV (reference sequence). CDR3 length: 14 residues. V gave up 7 bases and J gave up 2 bases; unmatched junction bases: 5.

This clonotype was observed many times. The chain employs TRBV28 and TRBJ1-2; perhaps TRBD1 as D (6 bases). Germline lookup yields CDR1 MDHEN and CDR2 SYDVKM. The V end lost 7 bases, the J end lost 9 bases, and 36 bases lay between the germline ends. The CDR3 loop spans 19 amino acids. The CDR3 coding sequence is TGTGCCAGCATTCTCACCGGGGGGCGGAAGAGCCTCATCCCTCAACGCTACACCTTC. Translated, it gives CASILTGGRKSLIPQRYTF.

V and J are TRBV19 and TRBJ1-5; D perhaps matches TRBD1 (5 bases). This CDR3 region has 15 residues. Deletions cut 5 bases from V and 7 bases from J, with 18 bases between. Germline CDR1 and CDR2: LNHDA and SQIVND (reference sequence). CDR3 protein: CASSLRTPVGQPQHF. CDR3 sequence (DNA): TGTGCCAGTAGTTTAAGGACACCTGTAGGGCAGCCCCAGCATTTT.

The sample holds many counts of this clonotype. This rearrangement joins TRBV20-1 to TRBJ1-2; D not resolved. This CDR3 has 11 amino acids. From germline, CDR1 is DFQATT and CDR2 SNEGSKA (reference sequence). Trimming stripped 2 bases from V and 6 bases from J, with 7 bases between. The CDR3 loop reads CSARRGDGYTF. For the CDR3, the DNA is TGCAGTGCTAGACGCGGGGATGGCTACACCTTC.

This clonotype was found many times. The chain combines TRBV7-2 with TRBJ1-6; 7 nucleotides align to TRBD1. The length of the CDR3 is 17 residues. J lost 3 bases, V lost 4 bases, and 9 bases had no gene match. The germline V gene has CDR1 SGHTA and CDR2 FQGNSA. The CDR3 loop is CASSSRQGLYYNSPLHF. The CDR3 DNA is TGTGCCAGCAGCTCCCGACAGGGCCTGTACTATAATTCACCCCTCCACTTT.

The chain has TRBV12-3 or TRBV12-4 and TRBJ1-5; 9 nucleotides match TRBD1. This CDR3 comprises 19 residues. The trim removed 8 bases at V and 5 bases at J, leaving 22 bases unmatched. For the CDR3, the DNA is TGTGCCAGCTCACCCCAACAGGTCCGGGACAGGGAGGCGGATCAGCCCCAGCATTTT. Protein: CASSPQQVRDREADQPQHF.